This T cell receptor beta chain was observed in a study of T cell responses to AZD1222 COVID-19 vaccine. Germline values: CDR1 SGHAT, CDR2 FQNNGV. Trimming removed 1 base from V and 1 base from J, with 5 bases in between. This CDR3 spans 13 amino acids. Sequencing used immunoSEQ multiplex PCR; TCRdb keeps in-frame clones, though not all of them. The repertoire holds approximately 120,000 clones, with around 87% as singletons. This sequence joins TRBV11-2 and TRBJ2-7; no firm D call. The source is an adult who received the AZD1222 COVID-19 vaccine. This sample comprised peripheral blood, obtained 28 days after the second AZD1222 dose. CDR3 residues: CASSLGQSYEQYF. Written as DNA, the CDR3 is TGTGCCAGCAGCTTAGGCCAGTCCTACGAGCAGTACTTC.